These T cell receptor beta chains were read from a single sample in a study of T cells in Graves' hyperthyroidism and ophthalmopathy. TCRdb re-called the multiplex PCR reads through MiXCR, storing one row per CDR3 protein. The table records hundreds of thousands of distinct CDR3 sequences, around 15% of them present only once. The sample was blood. These receptors were collected from a woman aged 18-29 years with Graves' hyperthyroidism. CDR3s leave out the opening cysteine and the closing phenylalanine or tryptophan.

v_call cdr3_aa
TRBV29-1 SVAGDRPVMGSYNEQF
TRBV7-3 ASKSGTASTDTQY
TRBV27 ARNYEQY
TRBV30 AWSGRTGGETTLDTQY
TRBV30 AWSTLTSGRPFY
TRBV30 AWSVGNRVSYEQY
TRBV2 ASRMPGQLYEQY
TRBV2 ASSATIMNTEAF
TRBV20-1 SATSSGSSYEQY
TRBV14 ASSPRDPGPYNEQF
TRBV10-3 AISERGGETQY
TRBV7-9 ASSLGLGGNQPQH
TRBV5-5 ASSAWTGSGGYT
TRBV14 ASSITPGLGIDEQF
TRBV30 AWTYRTSGRAYYEQY
TRBV6-2/TRBV6-3 ASSGLAEYEQY
TRBV28 ASTRGGTPSYNEQF
TRBV2 ASSFRGSNTEAF
TRBV6-2/TRBV6-3 ASSSTGPYTDTQY
TRBV11-3 ASSLQGAQAF
TRBV19 ASSPELGEAF
TRBV20-1 SAPPGTVRSYNSPLH